This T cell receptor beta chain comes out of a study of shared clonotypes between healthy human individuals. The study, taken as a whole, reports: Among the subsets, naive ones generally showed larger estimated richness than memory ones. Inspection by rarefaction showed sorted-subset sequencing to be incomplete despite large depth.

The table came from immunoSEQ multiplex PCR; TCRdb's copy has only in-frame clones and leaves some out. The sample contains approximately 810,000 clones, about 91% of which appear only once. CDR1 is LNHNV and CDR2 is YYDKDF in the germline V gene (reference sequence). This CDR3 spans 16 amino acids. V lost 1 base to trimming and J lost 5 bases, with 17 bases between them. It was CD45RO-negative cells, positively selected for CCR7, that made up naive CD8 cells, with terminally differentiated effector memory CD45RA+ cells excluded. Donors were Caucasian adults residing in Nashville, Tennessee, USA. Comments on this clone: No antigen is known for it.

The sample consisted of naive CD8+ T cells sorted from blood. The receptor was isolated from a young man in good health. The rearrangement joins TRBV15 to TRBJ2-5; the D gene is possibly TRBD2 (5 bases). CDR3 nucleotides: TGTGCCACCAGCAGAGCCTTAGGACTCCTGGGGGAGACCCAGTACTTC. Amino acid sequence: CATSRALGLLGETQYF. The full variable domain, rest sourced from reference TRBV15 and TRBJ2-5, is DAMVIQNPRYQVTQFGKPVTLSCSQTLNHNVMYWYQQKSSQAPKLLFHYYDKDFNNEADTPDNFQSRRPNTSFCFLDIRSPGLGDTAMYLCATSRALGLLGETQYFGPGTRLLVL.